This TCR beta chain emerged from a study of blood T cells in healthy people across ages. Study-wide findings and caveats: The study lacked donor CMV status, which possibly confounded expanded clonotype changes.

For the second PCR, which ran for about 6 to 11 cycles, a sample-barcoded 5' primer and a J-beta primer mix were used. Via MiXCR, TCRdb re-called the 5' RACE reads, giving one row per CDR3 protein. This sample carries some 1.4 million distinct CDR3 sequences, 42% of them seen once, and the ten largest clones take roughly 7.9%. This clonotype was counted a few times. Its antigen is not identified. V trimming: 1 base; J trimming: 2 bases; junction bases outside the gene matches: 3. Germline CDR1 reads SGHTA; CDR2 reads FQGTGA. CDR3 length equals 16 residues. Input material: blood. The sequence derives from a woman aged 18-29 years in good health. The chain links TRBV7-3 to TRBJ2-3; 10 nucleotides align to TRBD2. The DNA for the CDR3 is TGTGCCAGCAGCTTAATGGGGACTAGCGCCACAGATACGCAGTATTTT. Translated: CASSLMGTSATDTQYF.